This T cell receptor (beta chain) was captured in a study of sequential checkpoint blockade in melanoma. Study at large: Randomization was 1:1 between first-line nivolumab→ipilimumab and ipilimumab→nivolumab. After both sequences, patients received maintenance nivolumab.

This table comes from immunoSEQ multiplex PCR, and its TCRdb copy is limited to in-frame clones, with some not included. The sample has roughly 18,000 clones; under 80% are singletons. This CDR3 spans 13 amino acids. The V gene's germline CDR1 is SGHVS and CDR2 FNYEAQ. V lost 8 bases to trimming and J lost 0 bases, with 10 bases between them. Treatment: randomized to nivolumab then ipilimumab (arm A) or the reverse (arm B). PBMC sorting kept live CD3+CD8+ cells without CD19 or CD56. This clonotype originated in a human donor with melanoma. This specimen consisted of CD8+ T cells sorted from blood (inferred from file names), obtained from a patient given nivolumab and ipilimumab in sequence. V and J are TRBV7-6 and TRBJ2-5; TRBD1 might be the D (6 bases). DNA for the CDR3: TGTGCCAGCTCGGACAGTAACCAAGAGACCCAGTACTTC. Translated, it gives CASSDSNQETQYF.